A selection of T cell receptor beta chains follows, all from one sample in a study of T-cell reconstitution after alpha-beta-depleted transplantation in children. TCRdb re-called the PCR reads through MiXCR, storing one row per CDR3 protein. The data contain approximately 300,000 distinct CDR3 sequences, less than 9.5% of them singletons. Sample: peripheral blood, taken 360 days after TCRalphabeta/CD19-depleted stem cell transplant. The receptors originated from a female patient between 2 and 10 years old who had a stem cell transplant for Fanconi anemia, so the T cells may come from the graft donor. CDR3s leave out the opening cysteine and the closing phenylalanine or tryptophan. Each record gives: CDR3 protein, V gene, CDR3 length, clone size. Clone size is not always given. Where it is, it says once, few, many or a class for expanded clones.

CDR3 protein: SATLTSYEQY; V gene: TRBV20-1; CDR3 length: 10; clone size: many
CDR3 protein: ASRGRAVGYT; V gene: TRBV9; CDR3 length: 10; clone size: many
CDR3 protein: SAGGWEGAYEQY; V gene: TRBV29-1; CDR3 length: 12; clone size: many
CDR3 protein: AWSVQGPWEQF; V gene: TRBV30; CDR3 length: 11; clone size: few
CDR3 protein: ASSQDLTEGVNNEQF; V gene: TRBV3-1; CDR3 length: 15; clone size: many
CDR3 protein: ASSYGGLYGYT; V gene: TRBV6-5; CDR3 length: 11; clone size: .
CDR3 protein: ASKGCRSYEQY; V gene: TRBV3-1; CDR3 length: 11; clone size: few
CDR3 protein: ASSFEWTGEAF; V gene: TRBV5-1; CDR3 length: 11; clone size: many
CDR3 protein: SVEEIEETQY; V gene: TRBV29-1; CDR3 length: 10; clone size: many
CDR3 protein: ASSFSSAFYNEQF; V gene: TRBV7-3; CDR3 length: 13; clone size: many
CDR3 protein: ASSHRENTIY; V gene: TRBV3-1; CDR3 length: 10; clone size: .
CDR3 protein: SASSGGSSYNEQF; V gene: TRBV20-1; CDR3 length: 13; clone size: .
CDR3 protein: ASSRGRGRGTGELF; V gene: TRBV7-2; CDR3 length: 14; clone size: .